Listed here is a single T cell receptor beta chain. Generated by immunoSEQ multiplex PCR, the TCRdb table keeps only in-frame clones and is missing some. The sample holds 2 million to 2.5 million clones, around 95% seen once. This specimen belongs to a study of shared clonotypes between healthy human individuals. V lost 3 bases and J 2 bases, leaving 8 bases between the germline ends. CDR1 and CDR2 from the germline V gene are LNHDA and SQIVND (reference sequence). The CDR3 extends over 13 amino acids. The rearrangement joins TRBV19 to TRBJ2-7; D uncertain. Source material: naive CD4+ T cells sorted from blood. As for subset: CD45RA+ positively selected. The sequence derives from a man aged 18 to 30 in good health. The CDR3 sequence: CASSMQSPYEQYF. In DNA, the CDR3 is TGTGCCAGTAGTATGCAGTCTCCCTACGAGCAGTACTTC.